This section outlines one T cell receptor beta chain sequence together with its context. The antigen remains undetermined. The data are from a study of graft-versus-host responses after intestinal transplantation. Across the whole study: Those transplanted obtained multivisceral, liver-intestinal, or isolated intestinal grafts.

General study findings and limits: Ileal or blood samples showed some GvH clones first, and such clones were also found in recipient marrow. Graft-donor T cell macrochimerism in patients accompanied high graft-versus-host to host-versus-graft clonal ratios in allografts.

Germline CDR1 reads LNHNV; CDR2 reads YYDKDF (reference sequence). The CDR3 loop spans 13 amino acids. Trimming left V 6 bases short and J 3 bases short, with 9 bases between. Profiling relied on immunoSEQ multiplex PCR, and the TCRdb table lists in-frame clones only, not all of them. This table holds roughly 19,000 clones, roughly 94% found once. This sequence originates from a human patient who received an intestinal transplant, so some T cells may come from the graft donor. This chain links TRBV15 with TRBJ2-1; D call uncertain. This sample comprised PBMCs, obtained 23 days after intestinal transplant. This CDR3 reads CATRGNRYNEQFF. The CDR3 region has the DNA TGTGCCACCAGGGGAAACCGCTACAATGAGCAGTTCTTC.